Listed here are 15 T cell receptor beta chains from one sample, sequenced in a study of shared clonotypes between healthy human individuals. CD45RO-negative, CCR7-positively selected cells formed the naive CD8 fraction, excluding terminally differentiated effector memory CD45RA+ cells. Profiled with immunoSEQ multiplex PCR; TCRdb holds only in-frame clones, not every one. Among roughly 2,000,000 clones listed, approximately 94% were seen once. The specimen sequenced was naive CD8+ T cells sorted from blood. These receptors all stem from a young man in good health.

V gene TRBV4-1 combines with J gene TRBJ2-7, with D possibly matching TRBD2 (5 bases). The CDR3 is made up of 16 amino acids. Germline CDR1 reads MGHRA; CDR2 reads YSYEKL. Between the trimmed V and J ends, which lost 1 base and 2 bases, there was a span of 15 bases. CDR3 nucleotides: TGCGCCAGCAGCCAAGCTGAGGACGGAGGTGCCTACGAGCAGTACTTC. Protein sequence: CASSQAEDGGAYEQYF.

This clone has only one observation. This CDR3 is CASGSRETQYF. Written as DNA, the CDR3 is TGTGCCAGTGGTAGTCGAGAGACCCAGTACTTC. The chain uses TRBV27 and TRBJ2-5; D gene uncertain. Germline CDR1 and CDR2: MNHEY and SMNVEV (reference sequence). Trimming took off 9 bases at V and 4 bases at J, with 9 bases between the two ends. This CDR3 has 11 residues.

CDR3: CASSSSPDGINEQFF. The CDR3 region has the DNA TGTGCCAGCAGCTCCAGTCCGGACGGGATCAATGAGCAGTTCTTC. The V and J genes are TRBV7-6 and TRBJ2-1; D is possibly TRBD2 (5 bases). V lost 4 bases and J 6 bases, leaving 16 bases between the germline ends. Germline V gives CDR1 SGHVS, CDR2 FNYEAQ. The CDR3 spans 15 residues.

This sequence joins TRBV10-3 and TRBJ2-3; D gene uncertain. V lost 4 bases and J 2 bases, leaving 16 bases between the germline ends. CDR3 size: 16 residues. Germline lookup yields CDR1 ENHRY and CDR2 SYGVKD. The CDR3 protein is CAISGDFGGSTDTQYF. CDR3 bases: TGTGCCATCAGTGGTGACTTTGGCGGCTCCACAGATACGCAGTATTTT.

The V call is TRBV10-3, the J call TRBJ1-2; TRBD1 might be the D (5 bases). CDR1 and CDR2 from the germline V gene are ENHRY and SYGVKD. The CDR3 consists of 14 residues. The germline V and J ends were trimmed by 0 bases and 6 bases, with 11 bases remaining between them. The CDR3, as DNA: TGTGCCATCAGTGAGTCGGGCAGGGCCGATGGCTACACCTTC. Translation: CAISESGRADGYTF.

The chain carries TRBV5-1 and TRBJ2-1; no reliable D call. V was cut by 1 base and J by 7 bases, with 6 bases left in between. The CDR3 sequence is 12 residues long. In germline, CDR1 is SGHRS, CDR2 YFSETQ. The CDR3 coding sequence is TGCGCCAGCAGCTTGACAAGGAATGAGCAGTTCTTC. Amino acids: CASSLTRNEQFF.

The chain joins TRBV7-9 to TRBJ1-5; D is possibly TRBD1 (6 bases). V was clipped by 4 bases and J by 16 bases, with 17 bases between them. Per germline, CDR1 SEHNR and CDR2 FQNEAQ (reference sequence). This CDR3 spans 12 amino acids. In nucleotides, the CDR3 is TGTGCCAGCAGCTCTGGCGGGACACCTGGTCATTTT. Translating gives CASSSGGTPGHF.

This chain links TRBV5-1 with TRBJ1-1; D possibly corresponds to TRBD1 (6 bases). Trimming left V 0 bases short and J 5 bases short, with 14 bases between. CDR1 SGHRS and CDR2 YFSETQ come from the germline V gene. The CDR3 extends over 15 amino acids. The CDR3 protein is CASSLGGPDRTEAFF. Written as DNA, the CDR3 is TGCGCCAGCAGCTTGGGGGGGCCGGACAGAACTGAAGCTTTCTTT.

CDR3 bases: TGTGCCAGCAGCTATGGACTAGGGTCCGCAGATACGCAGTATTTT. Protein product: CASSYGLGSADTQYF. V and J are TRBV11-2 and TRBJ2-3; 7 bases are shared with TRBD2. Unmatched junction bases numbered 8, after V lost 4 bases and J lost 4 bases. Germline V gene sequence: CDR1 SGHAT, CDR2 FQNNGV. CDR3 length: 15 amino acids. The whole variable domain, filled in from reference TRBV11-2 and TRBJ2-3, reads EAGVAQSPRYKIIEKRQSVAFWCNPISGHATLYWYQQILGQGPKLLIQFQNNGVVDDSQLPKDRFSAERLKGVDSTLKIQPAKLEDSAVYLCASSYGLGSADTQYFGPGTRLTVL.

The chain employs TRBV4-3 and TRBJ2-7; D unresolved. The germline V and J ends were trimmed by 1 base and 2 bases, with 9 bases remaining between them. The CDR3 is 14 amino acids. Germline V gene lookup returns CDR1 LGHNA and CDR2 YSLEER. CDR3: CASSQAQDTYEQYF. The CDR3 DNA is TGCGCCAGCAGCCAAGCGCAGGATACCTACGAGCAGTACTTC.

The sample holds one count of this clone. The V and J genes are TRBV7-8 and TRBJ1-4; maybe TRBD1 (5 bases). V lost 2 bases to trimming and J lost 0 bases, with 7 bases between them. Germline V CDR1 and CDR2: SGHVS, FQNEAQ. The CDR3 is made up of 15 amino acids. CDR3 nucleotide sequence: TGTGCCAGCAGCTTATGGGGGGCAACTAATGAAAAACTGTTTTTT. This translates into CASSLWGATNEKLFF.

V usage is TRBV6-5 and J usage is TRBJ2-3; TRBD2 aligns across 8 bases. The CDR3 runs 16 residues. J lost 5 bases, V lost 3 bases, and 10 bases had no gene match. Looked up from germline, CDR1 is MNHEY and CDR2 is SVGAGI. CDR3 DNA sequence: TGTGCCAGCAGTTATCCGGGGGTAGCGGGGATAGATACGCAGTATTTT. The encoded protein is CASSYPGVAGIDTQYF.

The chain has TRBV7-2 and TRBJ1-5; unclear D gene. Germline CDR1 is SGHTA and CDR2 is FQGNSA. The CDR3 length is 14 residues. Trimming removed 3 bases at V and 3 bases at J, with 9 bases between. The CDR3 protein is CASSFWIVNQPQHF. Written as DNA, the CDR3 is TGTGCCAGCAGCTTTTGGATCGTCAATCAGCCCCAGCATTTT.

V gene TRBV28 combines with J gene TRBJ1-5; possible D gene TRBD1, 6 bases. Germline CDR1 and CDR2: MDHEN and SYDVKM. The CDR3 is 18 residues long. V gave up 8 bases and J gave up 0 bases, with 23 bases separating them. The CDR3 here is CASGPGGLGFISNQPQHF. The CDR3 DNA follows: TGTGCCAGCGGCCCCGGGGGGCTGGGCTTTATTAGCAATCAGCCCCAGCATTTT.

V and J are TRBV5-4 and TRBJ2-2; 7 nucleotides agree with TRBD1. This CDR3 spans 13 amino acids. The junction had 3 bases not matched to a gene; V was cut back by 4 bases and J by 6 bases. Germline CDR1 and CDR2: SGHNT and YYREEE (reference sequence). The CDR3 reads CASSVDRAGELFF. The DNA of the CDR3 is TGTGCCAGCAGCGTTGACAGGGCCGGGGAGCTGTTTTTT.